The 23 T cell receptor beta chains listed next were all sequenced from one sample in a study of OX40 agonist ivuxolimab in advanced cancers. Library preparation used the immunoSEQ multiplex PCR assay. TCRdb limited this immuneACCESS table to in-frame rearrangements with V and J called. A share of clones is missing; checked studies link under half to unresolved V genes, and the rest is unexplained. Here the sample has over 25,000 clones; approximately 78% occur a single time. Jointly, the top ten make up about a fifth of the sample. Sequenced here: CD4+ or CD8+ T cells sorted from blood, sampled in a trial of the OX40 agonist ivuxolimab. These receptor sequences come from an adult with an advanced solid tumor such as melanoma, head and neck, liver or kidney cancer.

The chain combines TRBV11-2 with TRBJ2-7, with D perhaps matching TRBD2 (5 bases). CDR3 length: 18 amino acids. V was trimmed by 4 bases and J by 3 bases, leaving 25 bases between them. Germline V CDR1 and CDR2: SGHAT, FQNNGV. CDR3 nucleotides: TGTGCCAGCAGCTATACCCTTTTCGTGGACCCGGGGATCTACGAGCAGTACTTC. Translation gives CASSYTLFVDPGIYEQYF.

This clone was detected only once. The V call is TRBV27, the J call TRBJ2-1, with 9 positions matching TRBD1. This CDR3 contains 15 residues. V shed 2 bases, J shed 6 bases, and the junction held 5 bases outside the gene matches. Germline V gene sequence: CDR1 MNHEY, CDR2 SMNVEV (reference sequence). The DNA for the CDR3 is TGTGCCAGCAGTTTACTACAGGGGGCTGGCAATGAGCAGTTCTTC. This translates into CASSLLQGAGNEQFF.

The chain joins TRBV10-3 to TRBJ2-5; D gene unclear. There are 14 residues in the CDR3. Germline CDR1 and CDR2: ENHRY and SYGVKD. V was clipped by 3 bases and J by 5 bases, with 13 bases between them. DNA for the CDR3: TGTGCCATCAGTGATTCAGAAAGTCGGGAGACCCAGTACTTC. This translates into CAISDSESRETQYF.

In its sample, this clone was seen once. J is TRBJ1-1 and V is TRBV2; D not certain. Germline V gene data show CDR1 as SNHLY and CDR2 as FYNNEI. The CDR3 runs to 15 residues. The V and J ends lost 2 bases and 0 bases respectively, with 10 bases between them. The CDR3 DNA sequence: TGTGCCAGCAGTGAATGGACGGAGATGAACACTGAAGCTTTCTTT. Residues: CASSEWTEMNTEAFF.

This CDR3 is CASSRSARSYEQYF. The DNA for the CDR3 is TGTGCCAGCAGCCGGTCTGCTCGGAGTTACGAGCAGTACTTC. The chain recombines TRBV5-6 with TRBJ2-7; D remains ambiguous. The CDR3 loop spans 14 amino acids. Trimming removed 4 bases from V and 4 bases from J, with 15 bases in between. Germline CDR1 and CDR2: SGHDT and YYEEEE.

The chain combines TRBV27 with TRBJ2-7, with D perhaps being TRBD1 or TRBD2 (6 bases each). CDR3 length: 14 amino acids. The ends were cut back, 10 bases at V and 1 base at J, with 17 bases in the middle. Germline loops: CDR1 MNHEY, CDR2 SMNVEV (reference sequence). The CDR3 nucleotides are TGTGCCACCTCTGCTGCGGGGACATCCTACGAGCAGTACTTC. Translating it yields CATSAAGTSYEQYF.

The chain has TRBV5-6 and TRBJ1-2; D remains ambiguous. The V end lost 0 bases, the J end lost 6 bases, and 6 bases lay between the germline ends. The CDR3 totals 12 residues. Germline CDR1 reads SGHDT; CDR2 reads YYEEEE. The chain's CDR3 is CASSLAGDGYTF. Written as DNA, the CDR3 is TGTGCCAGCAGCTTGGCCGGCGATGGCTACACCTTC.

This chain uses TRBV9 with TRBJ1-4; 9 bases are a match to TRBD1. This CDR3 region has 17 residues. Germline CDR1 and CDR2: SGDLS and YYNGEE. The ends lost 0 bases at V and 8 bases at J; junction bases unmatched: 11. CDR3 region: CASSVEGGGTGSEKLFF. For the CDR3, the DNA is TGTGCCAGCAGCGTAGAAGGCGGAGGGACAGGGTCGGAAAAACTGTTTTTT.

This chain uses TRBV21-1 with TRBJ1-1; whether TRBD1, the table's D call, matches the DNA was not checked. TRBV21-1 is designated a pseudogene. This CDR3 has 16 amino acids. The CDR3 spells CASSKGLATLNTEAFF. The CDR3 region has the DNA TGTGCCAGCAGCAAAGGTCTTGCCACACTGAACACTGAAGCTTTCTTT.

In the case of this clone: Mismatch with germline at one junction end may stem from a read error. This chain joins TRBV7-7 and TRBJ2-5, with D perhaps TRBD2 (5 bases). The CDR3 runs 14 residues. Germline CDR1 reads SSHAT; CDR2 reads FNYEAQ (reference sequence). This CDR3 is CASSLASGMETQYF. CDR3 coding DNA: TGTGCTAGCAGCTTAGCGAGTGGTATGGAGACCCAGTACTTC.

This clone came up a few times. V and J are TRBV9 and TRBJ2-7, with a weak D call TRBD2 (5 bases). Germline CDR1 reads SGDLS; CDR2 reads YYNGEE. There are 15 residues in the CDR3. V lost 0 bases and J 1 base, leaving 11 bases between the germline ends. CDR3 nucleotides: TGTGCCAGCAGCGTAGGAGCGGCCGCTTCCTACGAGCAGTACTTC. It specifies CASSVGAAASYEQYF.

This clone was picked up one time. DNA of the CDR3: TGCGCCAGCAGCCAGGGGCCTGGCGGAGCCGTTAATGAAAAACTGTTTTTT. This gives the protein CASSQGPGGAVNEKLFF. V is TRBV4-3 and J is TRBJ1-4, with D possibly TRBD1 on 5 matching bases. V lost 3 bases to trimming and J lost 4 bases, with 18 bases between them. CDR1 and CDR2 (germline): LGHNA, YSLEER. The CDR3 runs 17 residues.

V gene TRBV19 combines with J gene TRBJ1-1; possibly TRBD1 for D (6 bases). Between the trimmed V and J ends, which lost 9 bases and 5 bases, there was a span of 16 bases. The CDR3 covers 13 residues. Germline assignment: CDR1 LNHDA and CDR2 SQIVND (reference sequence). The CDR3 loop is CASIVGGGTEAFF. CDR3 in DNA: TGTGCCAGCATAGTGGGAGGGGGTACTGAAGCTTTCTTT.

The chain combines TRBV28 with TRBJ2-1; weak D call: TRBD2 (6 bases). V gave up 7 bases and J gave up 0 bases, with 13 bases separating them. CDR3 length: 15 residues. CDR1 is MDHEN and CDR2 is SYDVKM in the germline V gene. The chain's CDR3 is CASTVGGSSYNEQFF. The CDR3 nucleotides read TGTGCCAGCACCGTGGGAGGTAGCTCCTACAATGAGCAGTTCTTC.

The chain is built from TRBV6-4 and TRBJ2-3, with 9 bases lining up with TRBD2. The germline gives CDR1 MRHNA, CDR2 SNTAGT. V lost 6 bases to trimming and J lost 0 bases; unmatched junction nucleotides: 1. The CDR3 runs to 14 residues. The CDR3 loop reads CASSTSGSTDTQYF. The CDR3 DNA sequence: TGTGCCAGCAGCACTAGCGGGAGCACAGATACGCAGTATTTT.

The chain links TRBV4-1 to TRBJ2-5; D tentatively fits TRBD1 or TRBD2 (6 bases each). Germline CDR1 MGHRA, CDR2 YSYEKL. The germline V and J ends were trimmed by 5 bases and 4 bases, with 14 bases remaining between them. The CDR3 has 14 residues. CDR3 coding DNA: TGCGCCAGCAGCTTCCCGGAGGGGGGAGAGACCCAGTACTTC. As protein: CASSFPEGGETQYF.

This clone counts as medium-sized. This sequence joins TRBV9 and TRBJ1-1; D not resolved. Trimming cost V 3 bases and J 1 base, with 13 bases left between them. The germline V gene has CDR1 SGDLS and CDR2 YYNGEE. The CDR3 has 15 amino acids. The CDR3 loop is CASSAHDQRNTEAFF. CDR3 DNA: TGTGCCAGCAGCGCCCACGATCAGCGGAACACTGAAGCTTTCTTT. The entire variable domain, with the rest obtained from reference TRBV9 and TRBJ1-1, is as follows: DSGVTQTPKHLITATGQRVTLRCSPRSGDLSVYWYQQSLDQGLQFLIQYYNGEERAKGNILERFSAQQFPDLHSELNLSSLELGDSALYFCASSAHDQRNTEAFFGQGTRLTVV.

The rearrangement uses TRBV5-4 and TRBJ2-1; TRBD2 is a possible D gene (7 bases). The germline gives CDR1 SGHNT, CDR2 YYREEE (reference sequence). The CDR3 has 18 amino acids. Trimming took 4 bases from V and 0 from J, leaving 20 bases between them. The CDR3, as DNA: TGTGCCAGCAGCCAAGGGGGGGCTAGCGAGGGCTCCTACAATGAGCAGTTCTTC. As protein: CASSQGGASEGSYNEQFF.

The J gene is TRBJ1-5, the V gene TRBV4-1; no firm D call. Germline assignment: CDR1 MGHRA and CDR2 YSYEKL. The CDR3 runs to 15 residues. Trimming shortened V by 1 base and J by 0 bases, and 7 bases separated the two germline ends. This chain's CDR3 is CASSQVVSSNQPQHF. The CDR3 nucleotides are TGCGCCAGCAGCCAAGTGGTATCTAGCAATCAGCCCCAGCATTTT.

V and J are TRBV5-6 and TRBJ1-1; 9 bases are shared with TRBD1. V was pared by 4 bases and J by 3 bases, with 4 bases of the junction left unmatched. CDR1 is SGHDT, CDR2 YYEEEE, per germline. The CDR3 contains 14 residues. This CDR3 reads CASSLGQGYTEAFF. The CDR3 DNA sequence: TGTGCCAGCAGCCTTGGACAGGGGTACACTGAAGCTTTCTTT.

The chain employs TRBV13 and TRBJ2-1, with D possibly being TRBD2 (6 bases). The length of the CDR3 is 16 residues. Germline CDR1 PRHDT, CDR2 FYEKMQ (reference sequence). Trimming removed 1 base from V and 1 base from J, with 11 bases in between. The CDR3: CASSLALSGSYNEQFF. Written as DNA, the CDR3 is TGTGCCAGCAGCTTAGCTCTTAGCGGTTCCTACAATGAGCAGTTCTTC. The variable domain in full, completed from reference TRBV13 and TRBJ2-1, reads AAGVIQSPRHLIKEKRETATLKCYPIPRHDTVYWYQQGPGQDPQFLISFYEKMQSDKGSIPDRFSAQQFSDYHSELNMSSLELGDSALYFCASSLALSGSYNEQFFGPGTRLTVL.

By share, this clone counts as medium-sized (0.01 to 0.1%). Other nucleotide sequences from this sample produce the same CDR3. The chain joins TRBV27 to TRBJ2-2, with D hard to call. The CDR3 runs to 12 residues. Germline V CDR1 and CDR2: MNHEY, SMNVEV (reference sequence). V dropped 5 bases and J dropped 1 base, with 2 bases sitting between them. The CDR3 nucleotides are TGTGCCAGCAGTCAGAACACCGGGGAGCTGTTTTTT. This translates into CASSQNTGELFF.

This sequence joins TRBV15 and TRBJ2-1; 10 bases are a match to TRBD2. The CDR3 has 16 residues. Unmatched junction bases numbered 9, after V lost 8 bases and J lost 2 bases. In germline, CDR1 is LNHNV, CDR2 YYDKDF (reference sequence). DNA of the CDR3: TGTGCCACCGGGATAGCGGGGGGTTCCCCCTACAATGAGCAGTTCTTC. Translation: CATGIAGGSPYNEQFF. Based on the CDR3 plus reference TRBV15 and TRBJ2-1, the full variable domain is DAMVIQNPRYQVTQFGKPVTLSCSQTLNHNVMYWYQQKSSQAPKLLFHYYDKDFNNEADTPDNFQSRRPNTSFCFLDIRSPGLGDTAMYLCATGIAGGSPYNEQFFGPGTRLTVL.